The entry that follows covers one TCR beta chain sequence. What it binds is not known. Clones were read by immunoSEQ multiplex PCR, and TCRdb kept only the in-frame ones, dropping some. The data contain some 93,000 clones, around 90% of them singletons. Brentuximab vedotin exposure varied among the patients, all of whom had relapsed after autologous stem cell transplantation. The data were taken from a study of PD-1 blockade in classical Hodgkin lymphoma. Study details: It was nivolumab at 3 mg/kg, given intravenously every 2 weeks, that patients received.

Trimming took 2 bases from V and 0 from J, leaving 6 bases between them. The CDR3 covers 14 residues. Germline assignment: CDR1 LGHNA and CDR2 YNFKEQ. Study-wide findings and caveats: Patients newly diagnosed and complete responders had comparable baseline diversity.

The sample here was peripheral blood mononuclear cells (PBMCs), taken at baseline. This TCR came from a human donor with classical Hodgkin lymphoma. This chain uses TRBV4-2 with TRBJ2-3; no reliable D call. CDR3 bases: TGTGCCAGCAGCCAAATGCGGAGCACAGATACGCAGTATTTT. Protein sequence: CASSQMRSTDTQYF.